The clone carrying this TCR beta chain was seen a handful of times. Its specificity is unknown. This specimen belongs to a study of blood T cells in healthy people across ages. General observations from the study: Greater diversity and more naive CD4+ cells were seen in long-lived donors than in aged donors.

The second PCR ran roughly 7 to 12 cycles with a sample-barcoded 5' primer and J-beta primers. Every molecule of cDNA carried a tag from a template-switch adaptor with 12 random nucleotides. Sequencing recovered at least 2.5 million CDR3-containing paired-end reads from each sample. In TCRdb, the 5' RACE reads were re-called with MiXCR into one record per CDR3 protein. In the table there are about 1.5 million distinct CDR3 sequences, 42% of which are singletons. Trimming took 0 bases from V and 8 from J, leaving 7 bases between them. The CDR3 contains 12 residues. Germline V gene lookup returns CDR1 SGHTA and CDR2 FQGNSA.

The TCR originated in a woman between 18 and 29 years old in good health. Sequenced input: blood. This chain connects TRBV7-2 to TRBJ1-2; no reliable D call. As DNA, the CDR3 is TGTGCCAGCAGCTTAGCCCTCCGGGGCTACACCTTC. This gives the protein CASSLALRGYTF.